The 3 T cell receptor beta chains in this list originate from one sample, sequenced in a study of blood T cell repertoires in COVID-19. The repertoire was sequenced with immunoSEQ multiplex PCR; TCRdb's copy has only in-frame clones and lacks some. The data hold roughly 130,000 clones, with roughly 84% observed a single time. Sequenced sample: peripheral blood. The receptors here all came from a woman aged 30 to 39 who had recovered from COVID-19.

V gene TRBV29-1 combines with J gene TRBJ2-1; 9 bases match TRBD1. The V segment lost 7 bases and the J segment 7 bases; nucleotides outside the gene matches: 8. Per germline, CDR1 SQVTM and CDR2 ANQGSEA. The CDR3 length is 13 residues. The CDR3 bases are TGCAGCGCCCCACAGGGGGCGCTGAATGAGCAGTTCTTC. It translates to CSAPQGALNEQFF.

The V and J genes are TRBV5-1 and TRBJ1-6, with D possibly matching TRBD1 (5 bases). The CDR3 spans 16 residues. CDR1 and CDR2 from the germline V gene are SGHRS and YFSETQ. V lost 3 bases to trimming and J lost 13 bases, with 23 bases between them. As DNA, the CDR3 is TGCGCCAGCAGCTCTTCCCCGGGGGAGGCTGTGAGGCCCCTCCACTTT. It is translated as CASSSSPGEAVRPLHF.

The rearrangement uses TRBV6-2 or TRBV6-3 and TRBJ1-3; no definite D call. In germline, CDR1 is MNHEY, CDR2 SVGEGT. This CDR3 region has 16 residues. Trimming took off 6 bases at V and 4 bases at J, with 19 bases between the two ends. CDR3 DNA: TGTGCCAGCAGCCCTAGGAAACCGGCGAGGGGAAACACCATATATTTT. Protein product: CASSPRKPARGNTIYF.